Below, 31 T cell receptor beta chains from the same sample are listed, as sequenced in a study of T-cell memory formation after mild COVID-19. TCRdb re-derived calls from the 5' RACE reads in MiXCR, one entry per CDR3 protein. The sample contains 45,000 to 55,000 distinct CDR3 sequences, approximately 7.6% of which appear only once. The sequencing input was PBMCs or a T cell subset sorted from them (not recorded which). All receptors come from a man aged 18-30 years who had mild COVID-19 (a few samples of this study predate the infection). Cell type and time point are not known.

This clonotype was detected many times. The chain joins TRBV7-3 to TRBJ1-1; TRBD1 matches 7 bases. Unmatched junction bases numbered 4, after V lost 3 bases and J lost 3 bases. In germline, CDR1 is SGHTA, CDR2 FQGTGA. The CDR3 length is 14 residues. The CDR3 sequence is CASSFSRGDTEAFF. Here the CDR3 DNA reads TGTGCCAGCAGCTTCAGCAGGGGGGACACTGAAGCTTTCTTT.

V gene TRBV7-2 combines with J gene TRBJ1-5; D call uncertain. The CDR3 loop spans 17 amino acids. V lost 2 bases to trimming and J lost 6 bases, with 20 bases between them. Germline V gene sequence: CDR1 SGHTA, CDR2 FQGNSA. CDR3 residues: CASSLIGAAGESQPQHF. CDR3 DNA sequence: TGTGCCAGCAGCTTAATCGGTGCGGCCGGGGAAAGTCAGCCCCAGCATTTT.

This clonotype was recorded a few times. The chain links TRBV18 to TRBJ2-7; 7 bases are a match to TRBD1. The V and J ends lost 9 bases and 0 bases, in that order; junction bases with no gene match: 8. The CDR3 sequence is 14 residues long. Looked up from germline, CDR1 is KGHSH and CDR2 is LQKENI. The CDR3 protein is CASLGTASSYEQYF. For the CDR3, the DNA is TGTGCCAGTCTTGGGACAGCTAGCTCCTACGAGCAGTACTTC.

This clonotype has only a few counts. The chain employs TRBV5-1 and TRBJ2-2, with D maybe TRBD1 (5 bases). Trimming removed 1 base at V and 0 bases at J, with 10 bases between. This CDR3 has 16 amino acids. Per the germline V gene, CDR1 is SGHRS and CDR2 is YFSETQ. CDR3 in amino acids: CASSLPTASNTGELFF. The CDR3 DNA is TGCGCCAGCAGCTTGCCGACAGCCTCGAACACCGGGGAGCTGTTTTTT.

This clonotype was seen many times. The chain is built from TRBV7-2 and TRBJ2-3; 8 positions agree with TRBD2. Germline CDR1 and CDR2: SGHTA and FQGNSA. V trimming: 3 bases; J trimming: 5 bases; junction bases outside the gene matches: 4. This CDR3 spans 14 amino acids. CDR3 nucleotides: TGTGCCAGCAGCTTGGGACTAGTTCTAGATACGCAGTATTTT. Translating it yields CASSLGLVLDTQYF.

This clonotype was observed a few times. This chain connects TRBV20-1 to TRBJ2-7; TRBD1 matches at 10 bases. This CDR3 spans 15 amino acids. Looked up from germline, CDR1 is DFQATT and CDR2 is SNEGSKA (reference sequence). Germline trimming cut 3 bases from V and 3 bases from J; bases unmatched to any gene: 8. As DNA, the CDR3 is TGCAGTGCTAGGGACCCGGGACAGGGGCACTACGAGCAGTACTTC. This encodes CSARDPGQGHYEQYF.

Here the CDR3 DNA reads TGTGCCAGCAGTCCCGGACGGTCCTATGGCTACACCTTC. Protein sequence: CASSPGRSYGYTF. This rearrangement joins TRBV27 to TRBJ1-2; no firm D call. V dropped 5 bases and J dropped 4 bases, with 11 bases sitting between them. The CDR3 has 13 residues. CDR1 is MNHEY, CDR2 SMNVEV, per germline (reference sequence).

The table lists this clonotype with many counts. V and J are TRBV7-9 and TRBJ2-1, with TRBD2 matching 10 bases. This CDR3 spans 15 amino acids. V was clipped by 3 bases and J by 7 bases; unmatched bases: 6. Germline values: CDR1 SEHNR, CDR2 FQNEAQ (reference sequence). CDR3 in DNA: TGTGCCAGCAGCTTCGTTACTAGCGGGACAAATGAGCAGTTCTTC. This gives the protein CASSFVTSGTNEQFF. Using reference TRBV7-9 and TRBJ2-1 for the parts outside the CDR3, the full variable domain is DTGVSQNPRHKITKRGQNVTFRCDPISEHNRLYWYRQTLGQGPEFLTYFQNEAQLEKSRLLSDRFSAERPKGSFSTLEIQRTEQGDSAMYLCASSFVTSGTNEQFFGPGTRLTVL.

V gene TRBV5-1 combines with J gene TRBJ2-1; 10 nucleotides align to TRBD1. V shed 0 bases, J shed 8 bases, and the junction held 2 bases outside the gene matches. The CDR3 sequence is 14 residues long. Germline lookup yields CDR1 SGHRS and CDR2 YFSETQ. The CDR3 region has the DNA TGCGCCAGCAGCTTGGGACAGGGGGCCGATGAGCAGTTCTTC. Protein product: CASSLGQGADEQFF.

The rearrangement links TRBV13 to TRBJ2-1; 12 nucleotides agree with TRBD2. In germline, CDR1 is PRHDT, CDR2 FYEKMQ (reference sequence). The trim removed 2 bases at V and 7 bases at J, leaving 9 bases unmatched. The CDR3 has 17 amino acids. CDR3 sequence reads: CASSLFVASGGANEQFF. CDR3 bases: TGTGCCAGCAGCTTATTTGTCGCTAGCGGGGGGGCAAATGAGCAGTTCTTC.

CDR3 sequence reads: CAWSAVYSGANVLTF. In DNA form, the CDR3 reads TGTGCCTGGAGTGCAGTCTACTCTGGGGCCAACGTCCTGACTTTC. The chain couples TRBV30 to TRBJ2-6; D remains unclear. CDR1 and CDR2 (germline): GTSNPN, SVGIG (reference sequence). CDR3 length: 15 residues. Trimming left V 1 base short and J 0 bases short, with 7 bases between.

This clonotype has at least ten counts. This chain joins TRBV25-1 and TRBJ2-7; D might be TRBD1 (5 bases). V lost 8 bases to trimming and J lost 4 bases, with 9 bases between them. The germline CDR1 and CDR2 sequences are MGHDK and SYGVNS. The CDR3 is 11 amino acids. The CDR3 region has the DNA TGTGCCAGCTTAGGGGCTTACGAGCAGTACTTC. Its protein is CASLGAYEQYF.

The V gene is TRBV6-2 or TRBV6-3, the J gene TRBJ1-1; possible D gene TRBD1, 5 bases. Germline-derived CDR1 and CDR2 are MNHEY and SVGEGT. The V and J ends lost 11 bases and 1 base respectively, with 11 bases between them. The CDR3 is 12 residues long. This chain's CDR3 is CAGGDPNTEAFF. As DNA, the CDR3 is TGTGCCGGCGGGGACCCGAACACTGAAGCTTTCTTT.

The CDR3 loop is CSARDYGTGSYEQYF. DNA for the CDR3: TGCAGTGCTAGAGATTACGGGACAGGGTCCTACGAGCAGTACTTC. The genes are TRBV20-1 and TRBJ2-7; 9 positions agree with TRBD1. The V segment lost 0 bases and the J segment 1 base; nucleotides outside the gene matches: 4. The CDR3 consists of 15 residues. From germline, CDR1 is DFQATT and CDR2 SNEGSKA (reference sequence).

Ten or more counts support this clonotype. This rearrangement joins TRBV12-3 or TRBV12-4 to TRBJ2-1; TRBD1 might be the D (5 bases). V lost 2 bases and J lost 5, with 7 bases in between. The CDR3 is 13 amino acids. CDR3 region: CASSLTRDNEQFF. The CDR3, as DNA: TGTGCCAGCAGTTTAACCAGGGACAATGAGCAGTTCTTC.

The sample holds a few counts of this clonotype. The chain is built from TRBV5-1 and TRBJ2-7; no reliable D call. From germline, CDR1 is SGHRS and CDR2 YFSETQ. Trimming pared 0 bases from V and 7 bases from J, leaving 5 bases between. The length of the CDR3 is 11 residues. The CDR3 nucleotides are TGCGCCAGCAGCTTGGCACGGGAGCAGTACTTC. It translates to CASSLAREQYF.

This clonotype has just a few counts. V and J are TRBV6-2 or TRBV6-3 and TRBJ2-3; 8 bases line up with TRBD1. The trim removed 8 bases at V and 0 bases at J, leaving 7 bases unmatched. Germline V gene sequence: CDR1 MNHEY, CDR2 SVGEGT. The CDR3 is 15 residues long. CDR3 region: CASAYYRGSTDTQYF. In DNA, the CDR3 is TGTGCCAGCGCCTATTACAGGGGGAGCACAGATACGCAGTATTTT.

There are a few counts of this clonotype. This chain uses TRBV7-2 with TRBJ1-1; TRBD1 matches 7 bases. J was trimmed by 7 bases and V by 1 base; bases with no gene match: 6. The CDR3 runs 14 residues. CDR1 is SGHTA and CDR2 is FQGNSA in the germline V gene. As DNA, the CDR3 is TGTGCCAGCAGCTTAGAAGGGACAGCCCGTGAAGCTTTCTTT. This translates into CASSLEGTAREAFF.

This clonotype was seen only a few times. The chain combines TRBV7-7 with TRBJ2-5; no reliable D call. Per the germline V gene, CDR1 is SSHAT and CDR2 is FNYEAQ (reference sequence). The CDR3 loop spans 12 amino acids. V was pared by 5 bases and J by 4 bases, with 8 bases between. The CDR3 sequence is CASSPSPETQYF. The CDR3 nucleotides read TGTGCCAGCAGCCCTTCTCCAGAGACCCAGTACTTC.

This chain joins TRBV5-6 and TRBJ2-7; the D gene is possibly TRBD1 (6 bases). The germline V gene has CDR1 SGHDT and CDR2 YYEEEE. V was clipped by 3 bases and J by 4 bases, with 20 bases between them. CDR3 length: 16 residues. The CDR3 DNA reads as TGTGCCAGCAGCTCACCCGGGACACTCTTCCCTTACGAGCAGTACGTC. Its protein product is CASSSPGTLFPYEQYV.

This clonotype came up many times. For the CDR3, the DNA is TGTGCCAGCAGCTCATACAGGGGGCAAGAGACCCAGTACTTC. Amino acids: CASSSYRGQETQYF. The chain recombines TRBV5-6 with TRBJ2-5, with 8 nucleotides matching TRBD1. V dropped 3 bases and J dropped 2; count of bases not matched to a gene: 3. CDR3 length equals 14 residues. Germline V gives CDR1 SGHDT, CDR2 YYEEEE. Looking up the rest from reference TRBV5-6 and TRBJ2-5 gives the full variable domain: DAGVTQSPTHLIKTRGQQVTLRCSPKSGHDTVSWYQQALGQGPQFIFQYYEEEERQRGNFPDRFSGHQFPNYSSELNVNALLLGDSALYLCASSSYRGQETQYFGPGTRLLVL.

Many counts were recorded for this clonotype. The genes are TRBV7-3 and TRBJ2-1; D is ambiguous. CDR3 length: 13 amino acids. From germline, CDR1 is SGHTA and CDR2 FQGTGA. The V gene lost 3 bases and the J gene lost 12 bases, with 15 bases spanning the gap. CDR3 amino acids: CASSFQQQSPQFF. The CDR3 nucleotides are TGTGCCAGCAGCTTCCAACAGCAATCCCCGCAGTTCTTC. The full variable domain, its missing parts supplied by reference TRBV7-3 and TRBJ2-1, is GAGVSQTPSNKVTEKGKYVELRCDPISGHTALYWYRQSLGQGPEFLIYFQGTGAADDSGLPNDRFFAVRPEGSVSTLKIQRTERGDSAVYLCASSFQQQSPQFFGPGTRLTVL.

This rearrangement joins TRBV5-1 to TRBJ1-2; D remains unclear. V was shortened by 0 bases and J by 4 bases, with 10 bases between the two germline ends. Per germline, CDR1 SGHRS and CDR2 YFSETQ. The CDR3 runs 14 residues. The DNA of the CDR3 is TGCGCCAGCAGCTTGGATCTGGAGGTCTATGGCTACACCTTC. Its protein is CASSLDLEVYGYTF.

This clonotype was seen a handful of times. The genes are TRBV2 and TRBJ1-5, with D perhaps TRBD1 (6 bases). V was clipped by 4 bases and J by 7 bases, with 17 bases between them. The CDR3 runs to 15 residues. Germline CDR1 reads SNHLY; CDR2 reads FYNNEI. This chain's CDR3 is CASSVQGSREQPQHF. The CDR3 DNA sequence: TGTGCCAGCAGTGTACAGGGCAGCCGGGAGCAGCCCCAGCATTTT.

The sample holds a few counts of this clonotype. The V call is TRBV20-1, the J call TRBJ1-1, with D perhaps TRBD1 (5 bases). The germline CDR1 and CDR2 sequences are DFQATT and SNEGSKA (reference sequence). The CDR3 runs 16 residues. Trimming removed 0 bases at V and 6 bases at J, with 20 bases between. The CDR3 sequence: CSARDPSGGGSSEAFF. The CDR3 coding sequence is TGCAGTGCTAGAGACCCCAGTGGGGGGGGGTCCTCTGAAGCTTTCTTT.

This clonotype was counted a few times. CDR3: CATSAGTYYTDTQYF. CDR3 DNA: TGTGCCACCAGCGCCGGGACCTACTACACAGATACGCAGTATTTT. The chain links TRBV15 to TRBJ2-3, with D tentatively TRBD1 or TRBD2 (5 bases each). The CDR3 contains 15 residues. V was cut by 5 bases and J by 2 bases, with 14 bases left in between. The germline V gene has CDR1 LNHNV and CDR2 YYDKDF (reference sequence).

The CDR3 sequence: CASSPGHGFGYTF. CDR3 DNA sequence: TGTGCCAGCAGCCCGGGACACGGTTTCGGCTACACCTTC. The chain is built from TRBV28 and TRBJ1-2; possible D gene TRBD1, 6 bases. Between the trimmed V and J ends, which lost 6 bases and 8 bases, there was a span of 16 bases. The length of the CDR3 is 13 residues. The V gene's germline CDR1 is MDHEN and CDR2 SYDVKM.

This clonotype was counted only a few times. CDR3 residues: CASSLAPTDNEQFF. In DNA, the CDR3 is TGCGCCAGCAGCTTGGCCCCGACTGACAATGAGCAGTTCTTC. The V gene is TRBV5-1, the J gene TRBJ2-1; D gene uncertain. V dropped 0 bases and J dropped 5 bases, with 9 bases sitting between them. The CDR3 sequence is 14 residues long. Germline lookup yields CDR1 SGHRS and CDR2 YFSETQ.

The table lists this clonotype with many counts. The chain carries TRBV10-2 and TRBJ2-3; D tentatively reads TRBD1 or TRBD2 (6 bases each). The germline CDR1 and CDR2 sequences are WSHSY and SAAADI. This CDR3 is 14 amino acids long. V lost 3 bases and J 2 bases, leaving 9 bases between the germline ends. The CDR3 sequence: CASSDWGATDTQYF. In DNA, the CDR3 is TGCGCCAGCAGTGATTGGGGGGCCACAGATACGCAGTATTTT.

This clonotype was recorded many times. This chain uses TRBV7-2 with TRBJ2-5; no reliable D call. Germline V gives CDR1 SGHTA, CDR2 FQGNSA. The ends were cut back, 2 bases at V and 5 bases at J, with 3 bases in the middle. CDR3 length equals 11 residues. The CDR3 nucleotides read TGTGCCAGCAGCTTAACGGAGACCCAGTACTTC. It translates to CASSLTETQYF.

V gene TRBV7-2 combines with J gene TRBJ2-4; tentatively, D is TRBD2 (6 bases). Trimming took off 1 base at V and 7 bases at J, with 11 bases between the two ends. Germline-derived CDR1 and CDR2 are SGHTA and FQGNSA. This CDR3 contains 14 residues. The CDR3 here is CASSLGTIGNIQYF. The CDR3 DNA sequence: TGTGCCAGCAGCTTAGGGACTATTGGGAACATTCAGTACTTC. Supplemented by reference TRBV7-2 and TRBJ2-4, the full variable domain reads GAGVSQSPSNKVTEKGKDVELRCDPISGHTALYWYRQSLGQGLEFLIYFQGNSAPDKSGLPSDRFSAERTGGSVSTLTIQRTQQEDSAVYLCASSLGTIGNIQYFGAGTRLSVL.